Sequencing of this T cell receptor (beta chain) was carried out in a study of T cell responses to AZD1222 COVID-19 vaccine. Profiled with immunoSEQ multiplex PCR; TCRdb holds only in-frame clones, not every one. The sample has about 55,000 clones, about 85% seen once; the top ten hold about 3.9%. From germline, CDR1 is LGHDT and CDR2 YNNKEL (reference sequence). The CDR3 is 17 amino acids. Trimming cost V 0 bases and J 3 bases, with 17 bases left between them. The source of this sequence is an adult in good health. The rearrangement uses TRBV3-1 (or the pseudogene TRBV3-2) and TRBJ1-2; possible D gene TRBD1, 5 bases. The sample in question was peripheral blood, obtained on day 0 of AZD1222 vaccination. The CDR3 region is CASSQDWGTPGHYGYTF. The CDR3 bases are TGTGCCAGCAGCCAAGATTGGGGCACGCCCGGGCACTATGGCTACACCTTC.